This T cell receptor beta chain was obtained from a study of blood T cell repertoires in COVID-19. Study context: The origin of the acute and convalescent COVID-19 samples was the United States, Italy and Spain. The analysed material was cDNA or gDNA that came from T cells, B-cell-depleted T cells, or PBMCs.

The CDR3 is 14 amino acids. Germline V gene data show CDR1 as SEHNR and CDR2 as FQNEAQ (reference sequence). V dropped 6 bases and J dropped 7; count of bases not matched to a gene: 6. Produced via immunoSEQ multiplex PCR; TCRdb's table is partial and in-frame only. The table records under 75,000 clones, 75% to 90% of them present only once. V and J are TRBV7-9 and TRBJ1-6, with 7 bases identical to TRBD1. Sequenced input: peripheral blood. The source of this sequence is a man aged 65-85 years who had recovered from COVID-19. CDR3 nucleotides: TGTGCCAGCAGGACAGGGCCCGGGAATTCACCCCTCCACTTT. It translates to CASRTGPGNSPLHF.